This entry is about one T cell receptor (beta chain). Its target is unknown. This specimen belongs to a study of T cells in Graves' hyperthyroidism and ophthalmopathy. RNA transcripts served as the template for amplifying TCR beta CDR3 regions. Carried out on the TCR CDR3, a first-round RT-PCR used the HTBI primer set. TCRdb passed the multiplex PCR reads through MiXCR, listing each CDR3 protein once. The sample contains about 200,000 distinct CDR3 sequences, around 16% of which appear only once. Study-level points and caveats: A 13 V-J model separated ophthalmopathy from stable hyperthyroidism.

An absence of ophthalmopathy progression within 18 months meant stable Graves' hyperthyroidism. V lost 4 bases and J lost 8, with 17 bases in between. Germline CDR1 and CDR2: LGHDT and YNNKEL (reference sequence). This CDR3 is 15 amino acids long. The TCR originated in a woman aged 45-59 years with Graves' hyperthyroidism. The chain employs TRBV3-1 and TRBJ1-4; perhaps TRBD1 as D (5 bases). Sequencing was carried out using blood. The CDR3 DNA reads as TGTGCCAGCAGCCCCGTAGGGGCAGGTGCCGAAAAACTGTTTTTT. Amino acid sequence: CASSPVGAGAEKLFF.